The rows below give T cell receptor beta chains drawn from one sample of a study of blood T cell repertoires in COVID-19. Measured with immunoSEQ multiplex PCR; TCRdb has only the in-frame clones, and not every one. The sample records more than 300,000 clones, approximately 93% being singletons. The source material was PBMCs or T cells enriched from blood (not recorded which). These receptors were obtained from a woman between 40 and 50 years old who had been exposed to COVID-19. Each CDR3 is given with its conserved first and last residue. A D gene is named only where the DNA matches it firmly. Clone size is given for some rows only: seen once, a few or many times, or a class if the clone is expanded.

TRBV10-3	TRBD1	TRBJ1-1	few	TGTGCCATCAGTGAGTCAGGGACAGGGTACACTGAAGCTTTCTTT	CAISESGTGYTEAFF
TRBV30	.	TRBJ1-1	.	TGTGCCTGGAGTGCCCGGGGTAACACTGAAGCTTTCTTT	CAWSARGNTEAFF
TRBV7-9	TRBD1	TRBJ2-7	few	TGTGCCAGCAGCTCTCCGGCCGGGACAGGGAGAACCTACGAGCAGTACTTC	CASSSPAGTGRTYEQYF
TRBV21-1	.	TRBJ2-7	.	TGTGCCAGCAGCAAATTAGACAGGGACGTCCCCTACGAGCAGTACTTC	CASSKLDRDVPYEQYF
TRBV6-5	TRBD1	TRBJ1-2	.	TGTGCCAGCAGCCAGCAGGGGGCCTCCAACTATGGCTACACCTTC	CASSQQGASNYGYTF
TRBV2	.	TRBJ1-1	.	TGTGCCAGCAGACAGGGCTGGGCTTTCTTT	CASRQGWAFF
TRBV3-1/TRBV3-2	TRBD1	TRBJ2-6	once	TGTGCCAGCAGCCCCCGGGGACAGGGGGCCCTTTTGGACTCTGGGGCCAACGTCCTGACTTTC	CASSPRGQGALLDSGANVLTF
TRBV7-2	.	TRBJ1-1	.	TGTGCCAGCAGACCGCGCCGGGGGAAGAACACTGAAGCTTTCTTT	CASRPRRGKNTEAFF
TRBV7-8	.	TRBJ1-2	.	TGTGCCAGCAGCTCAAGGACGGGAAACTATGGCTACACCTTC	CASSSRTGNYGYTF
TRBV6-1	.	TRBJ1-2	.	TGTGCCAGCAGTAAGGAAGGGCAGGGAGGGGGTGGCTACACCTTC	CASSKEGQGGGGYTF
TRBV7-6	TRBD1	TRBJ2-5	.	TGTGCCAGCAGCTTTCCGGGACAGGGTTTGTCCCAGTACTTC	CASSFPGQGLSQYF
TRBV7-2	.	TRBJ1-3	.	TGTGCCAGCAGCTTAGCAGGGAGTAACACCATATATTTT	CASSLAGSNTIYF
TRBV6-5	.	TRBJ2-5	.	TGTGCCAGCAGTTACAGAGGAGAGACCCAGTACTTC	CASSYRGETQYF
TRBV7-9	.	TRBJ1-2	.	TGTGCCAGCAGGGAGGTCGGGTTTGATGGCTACACCTTC	CASREVGFDGYTF
TRBV5-1	TRBD1	TRBJ1-2	.	TGCGCCAGCAGCTCATACCGGGACAGGGGTTTTAGCTACACCTTC	CASSSYRDRGFSYTF
TRBV5-4	TRBD1	TRBJ2-2	.	TGTGCCAGCAGCCGACGACAGGGGATCAACACCGGGGAGCTGTTTTTT	CASSRRQGINTGELFF
TRBV30	.	TRBJ1-3	once	TGTGCCTGGAGTGGAGGGTCGGGTGGAAACACCATATATTTT	CAWSGGSGGNTIYF
TRBV1	.	TRBJ2-5	.	TGCACCAGCAATACACACTCCCCGGGGACCCAGTACTTC	CTSNTHSPGTQYF
TRBV14	TRBD2	TRBJ2-5	.	TGTGCCAGCAGCCAAGTTTGGAGCGGGGGGGCGTCAGAGACCCAGTACTTC	CASSQVWSGGASETQYF
TRBV20-1	.	TRBJ1-2	.	TGCAGTGCTAGTGAGCGGGCTTATGGCTACACCTTC	CSASERAYGYTF
TRBV20-1	.	TRBJ2-1	.	TGCAGTGCTAGAGAGGTCGGGCAGTTCTTC	CSAREVGQFF
TRBV18	.	TRBJ2-3	many	TGTGCCAGCTCACCGGACAGCCAAGATACGCAGTATTTT	CASSPDSQDTQYF
TRBV11-2	.	TRBJ1-2	.	TGTGCCAGCAGCTTTGTCGGACAAGACTATGGCTACACCTTC	CASSFVGQDYGYTF
TRBV7-9	.	TRBJ1-2	.	TGTGCCAGCAGCTTAGTAGTTGCAGGGAGGCACTATGGCTACACCTTC	CASSLVVAGRHYGYTF
TRBV27	.	TRBJ1-5	.	TGTGCCAGCAAACTATCATTTTCCGCACCCAATCAGCCCCAGCATTTT	CASKLSFSAPNQPQHF
TRBV29-1	.	TRBJ1-2	.	TGCAGCGTTGTAGGACAGCTCAACTATGGCTACACCTTC	CSVVGQLNYGYTF
TRBV11-1	.	TRBJ1-4	.	TGTGCCAGCAGCCCGTGGACGGGGGGTGAAAAACTGTTTTTT	CASSPWTGGEKLFF
TRBV5-1	TRBD1	TRBJ1-1	.	TGCGCCAGCCGGAGGGGGCGGGGGGCAAGGGACACTGAAGCTTTCTTT	CASRRGRGARDTEAFF
TRBV10-1	.	TRBJ1-1	.	TGCGCCAGCAGTGGCCAGACCGGGACACGATTAGGTGGAGCTTTCTTT	CASSGQTGTRLGGAFF
TRBV29-1	TRBD1	TRBJ1-5	.	TGCAGCGGTACCCCGGGACAGGGCTATCAGCCCCAGCATTTT	CSGTPGQGYQPQHF
TRBV21-1	.	TRBJ1-1	.	TGTGCCAGCAGCAACAGCCGGGACAGGGAAAGGAACACTGAAGCTTTCTTT	CASSNSRDRERNTEAFF
TRBV19	.	TRBJ2-7	.	TGTGCCAGTAGGAGGTCACAGGGCCTCGAGAACGAGCAGTACTTC	CASRRSQGLENEQYF
TRBV3-1/TRBV3-2	.	TRBJ1-2	.	TGTGCCAGCAGCCCCGAGGCAAACCGCAGGGCTGGCTACACCTTC	CASSPEANRRAGYTF
TRBV6-2/TRBV6-3	TRBD2	TRBJ2-7	.	TGTGCCAGCAGTTACTCGACTCAACTCCGGGGGGGCGAAAGCTACGAGCAGTACTTC	CASSYSTQLRGGESYEQYF
TRBV10-3	.	TRBJ1-6	.	TGTGCCATCAGTGGACAGGAGATACCTAATTCACCCCTCCACTTT	CAISGQEIPNSPLHF
TRBV6-5	.	TRBJ2-1	.	TGTGCCAGCATGGGAGTCTGGAGTGAGCAGTTCTTC	CASMGVWSEQFF
TRBV3-1/TRBV3-2	.	TRBJ1-1	few	TGTGCCAGCAGCCAGACAACCGGAGGTTGGGCTGAAGCTTTCTTT	CASSQTTGGWAEAFF
TRBV27	.	TRBJ1-3	few	TGTGCCAGCAGTCCATTCGGGGGGTTGACCTCTGGAAACACCATATATTTT	CASSPFGGLTSGNTIYF
TRBV19	.	TRBJ1-4	.	TGTGCCAGTAAATTGCGACAGGTACCTAATGAAAAACTGTTTTTT	CASKLRQVPNEKLFF
TRBV2	.	TRBJ1-6	.	TGTGCCAGCAGTGAAGTACCGACGGGTTTGGATTCACCCCTCCACTTT	CASSEVPTGLDSPLHF
TRBV3-1/TRBV3-2	TRBD2	TRBJ2-5	.	TGTGCCAGCAGCTGGACTAGCGGGGGGCAAGAGACCCAGTACTTC	CASSWTSGGQETQYF
TRBV3-1/TRBV3-2	TRBD2	TRBJ2-5	.	TGTGCCAGCAGCCTTTACCGGACTAGCGCGGAGACCCAGTACTTC	CASSLYRTSAETQYF
TRBV5-1	TRBD1	TRBJ1-2	.	TGCGCAGCAGCTAAGACAGGGGGAGATGGCTACACCTTC	CAAAKTGGDGYTF
TRBV3-1/TRBV3-2	.	TRBJ2-7	.	TGTGCCAGCAGCCGAATGGACAGGAGGGACGAGCAGTACTTC	CASSRMDRRDEQYF
TRBV29-1	.	TRBJ1-3	.	TGCAGCGCCACCTCGTCGGGGTCTGGAAACACCATATATTTT	CSATSSGSGNTIYF
TRBV10-3	.	TRBJ2-7	.	TGTGCCATCAGTGAAACGGGTCAGCGGGTTGGCCACGAGCAGTACTTC	CAISETGQRVGHEQYF
TRBV7-2	TRBD2	TRBJ2-1	.	TGTGCCAGCAGCTCTACTAGCGGGAGATTAAAAGGGTCCTACAATGAGCAGTTCTTC	CASSSTSGRLKGSYNEQFF
TRBV14	.	TRBJ1-4	.	TGTGCCAGCAGCCGGCAAGACAGGTTGAGGGGTGAAAAACTGTTTTTT	CASSRQDRLRGEKLFF
TRBV13	TRBD1	TRBJ2-7	.	TGTGCCAGCAGCTTAGAGGGGACAGGGGGCTACGAGCAGTACTTC	CASSLEGTGGYEQYF
TRBV7-9	.	TRBJ1-2	.	TGTGCCAGCAGCACCACAAACCCTGCTAACTATGGCTACACCTTC	CASSTTNPANYGYTF
TRBV7-7	TRBD1	TRBJ2-5	.	TGTGCTAGCAGCTCGACAGGGGGCCGAGAGACCCAGTACTTC	CASSSTGGRETQYF
TRBV5-1	.	TRBJ1-4	.	TGCGCCAGCAGCTTGGCGGGGGGCCTTGAAAAACTGTTTTTT	CASSLAGGLEKLFF
TRBV13	.	TRBJ2-4	.	TGTGCCAGCAGCTTAGGGTCCCTAGCCAAAAACATTCAGTACTTC	CASSLGSLAKNIQYF
TRBV5-1	.	TRBJ2-1	.	TGCGCCAGCAGCACCCCGAGCTCCTACAATGAGCAGTTCTTC	CASSTPSSYNEQFF
TRBV2	.	TRBJ1-1	.	TGTGCCAGCAGCGAAGAGGCCACGAAAGGGGCTGAAGCTTTCTTT	CASSEEATKGAEAFF
TRBV27	.	TRBJ2-3	.	TGTGCCAGCAGCATGCTAAGCCCTTGGGATACGCAGTATTTT	CASSMLSPWDTQYF
TRBV7-8	.	TRBJ1-6	.	TGTGCCAGCAGCCCCGAGACAGGCTCCTATAATTCACCCCTCCACTTT	CASSPETGSYNSPLHF